The next 24 T cell receptor beta chains were all read from a single sample in a study of cytomegalovirus exposure and HLA in healthy donors. Profiling relied on immunoSEQ multiplex PCR, and the TCRdb table lists in-frame clones only, not all of them. Of 100,000 or so clones in the sample, roughly 84% were seen once. Sequencing input: PBMCs. These receptors were obtained from a man aged 18 to 30 in good health and CMV-seropositive.

The V gene is TRBV4-1, the J gene TRBJ1-1; weak D call: TRBD1 (5 bases). Germline CDR1 MGHRA, CDR2 YSYEKL. This CDR3 is built from 14 residues. Trimming pared 3 bases from V and 1 base from J, leaving 9 bases between. The CDR3 loop is CASSHITGNTEAFF. For the CDR3, the DNA is TGCGCCAGCAGCCATATTACAGGGAACACTGAAGCTTTCTTT.

This clone was picked up one time. The chain has TRBV19 and TRBJ1-1, with D possibly being TRBD1 (6 bases). There are 12 residues in the CDR3. Germline lookup yields CDR1 LNHDA and CDR2 SQIVND (reference sequence). V was pared by 3 bases and J by 7 bases, with 9 bases between. CDR3 sequence reads: CASSIGQYEAFF. DNA for the CDR3: TGTGCCAGTAGTATTGGACAGTATGAAGCTTTCTTT.

This chain uses TRBV4-3 with TRBJ2-7, with 8 nucleotides matching TRBD2. CDR1 LGHNA and CDR2 YSLEER come from the germline V gene. The CDR3 runs 15 residues. With 4 bases clipped from V and 4 bases from J, the junction kept 9 bases outside the gene matches. The CDR3 reads CASSRGREGLYEQYF. DNA of the CDR3: TGCGCCAGCAGCCGGGGACGGGAGGGCCTTTACGAGCAGTACTTC.

J is TRBJ2-1 and V is TRBV27, with 8 nucleotides matching TRBD2. With V trimmed by 3 bases and J by 1 base, 5 bases remained unmatched. This CDR3 region has 16 residues. Germline assignment: CDR1 MNHEY and CDR2 SMNVEV (reference sequence). This chain's CDR3 is CASSLDGGASYNEQFF. DNA of the CDR3: TGTGCCAGCAGTTTGGACGGGGGGGCGTCCTACAATGAGCAGTTCTTC.

This clone was recorded only once. The gene calls are TRBV11-2 and TRBJ2-7, with 7 bases matching TRBD2. This CDR3 is 15 amino acids long. Germline CDR1 and CDR2: SGHAT and FQNNGV. V dropped 2 bases and J dropped 3; count of bases not matched to a gene: 7. CDR3 residues: CASSLRGGWDYEQYF. CDR3 DNA sequence: TGTGCCAGCAGCTTAAGGGGAGGGTGGGACTACGAGCAGTACTTC. Full variable domain (remainder filled in from reference TRBV11-2 and TRBJ2-7): EAGVAQSPRYKIIEKRQSVAFWCNPISGHATLYWYQQILGQGPKLLIQFQNNGVVDDSQLPKDRFSAERLKGVDSTLKIQPAKLEDSAVYLCASSLRGGWDYEQYFGPGTRLTVT.

The chain joins TRBV4-2 to TRBJ2-1; D not resolved. The CDR3 is made up of 16 amino acids. Trimming removed 0 bases at V and 3 bases at J, with 12 bases between. Germline CDR1 LGHNA, CDR2 YNFKEQ. CDR3 in amino acids: CASSQESERGYNEQFF. In DNA, the CDR3 is TGTGCCAGCAGCCAAGAGAGCGAGAGAGGCTACAATGAGCAGTTCTTC.

Notes on this clone: A junction end diverges from the germline sequence, so it may reflect a read error. The rearrangement links TRBV10-3 to TRBJ2-1; the D gene is possibly TRBD1 (5 bases). Germline CDR1 reads ENHRY; CDR2 reads SYGVKD. This CDR3 has 11 amino acids. CDR3 nucleotide sequence: TGTGCCATCAGGGACATGGGTTGGGTCGTCTTC. Encoded protein: CAIRDMGWVVF.

The rearrangement uses TRBV5-1 and TRBJ2-7; TRBD1 aligns across 7 bases. V lost 3 bases and J lost 4; bases outside the gene matches: 10. The V gene's germline CDR1 is SGHRS and CDR2 YFSETQ. The CDR3 has 15 amino acids. The CDR3 spells CASSSMRGPSYEQYF. CDR3 in DNA: TGCGCCAGCAGCTCGATGAGGGGGCCATCGTACGAGCAGTACTTC.

This chain links TRBV27 with TRBJ1-1; tentatively, D is TRBD1 (5 bases). This CDR3 is 15 amino acids long. From germline, CDR1 is MNHEY and CDR2 SMNVEV (reference sequence). Trimming removed 6 bases at V and 4 bases at J, with 18 bases between. The CDR3 coding sequence is TGTGCCAGCAGCCTATCGTGGGGGGGAGCCACTGAAGCTTTCTTT. Its translation: CASSLSWGGATEAFF.

The gene calls are TRBV7-2 and TRBJ1-5, with 7 positions matching TRBD1. CDR1 is SGHTA, CDR2 FQGNSA, per germline. The CDR3 totals 15 residues. Trimming took 5 bases from V and 5 from J; bases not matched to a gene: 9. This CDR3 is CASSVDRDLYQPQHF. CDR3 nucleotides: TGTGCCAGCAGCGTTGACAGGGACCTCTATCAGCCCCAGCATTTT.

The chain recombines TRBV5-4 with TRBJ2-1; 10 nucleotides match TRBD1. Trimming cost V 5 bases and J 4 bases; bases outside gene matches: 6. The germline V gene has CDR1 SGHNT and CDR2 YYREEE (reference sequence). The CDR3 length is 15 residues. The CDR3 DNA follows: TGTGCCAGCAGTTCGGACAGGGGGGGTTACAATGAGCAGTTCTTC. Translated, it gives CASSSDRGGYNEQFF.

This clone was found many times. The V and J genes are TRBV10-2 and TRBJ2-1; D remains ambiguous. Deletions cut 6 bases from V and 8 bases from J, with 5 bases between. CDR3 length equals 10 residues. Germline values: CDR1 WSHSY, CDR2 SAAADI. CDR3 sequence reads: CASSYDEQFF. The CDR3, as DNA: TGCGCCAGCAGCTATGATGAGCAGTTCTTC.

V is TRBV28 and J is TRBJ1-3; 8 bases fit TRBD1. V gave up 4 bases and J gave up 4 bases; unmatched junction bases: 6. CDR3 size: 15 residues. Germline CDR1 and CDR2: MDHEN and SYDVKM. This CDR3 reads CASSSGGAEGNTIYF. The CDR3 nucleotides read TGTGCCAGCAGTTCAGGGGGCGCAGAAGGAAACACCATATATTTT. The variable domain in full, completed from reference TRBV28 and TRBJ1-3, reads DVKVTQSSRYLVKRTGEKVFLECVQDMDHENMFWYRQDPGLGLRLIYFSYDVKMKEKGDIPEGYSVSREKKERFSLILESASTNQTSMYLCASSSGGAEGNTIYFGEGSWLTVV.

J is TRBJ2-3 and V is TRBV29-1; TRBD2 agrees at 8 bases. Germline lookup yields CDR1 SQVTM and CDR2 ANQGSEA. V trimming: 4 bases; J trimming: 5 bases; junction bases outside the gene matches: 11. The CDR3 length is 15 residues. CDR3: CSVGGGGGLGDTQYF. CDR3 nucleotide sequence: TGCAGCGTTGGTGGCGGCGGGGGGCTGGGAGATACGCAGTATTTT.

This chain joins TRBV7-9 and TRBJ2-7; D not resolved. Germline loops: CDR1 SEHNR, CDR2 FQNEAQ (reference sequence). Trimming removed 6 bases from V and 6 bases from J, with 15 bases in between. The CDR3 has 13 amino acids. The CDR3 region has the DNA TGTGCCAGCAGGTTCCAGCTAGACGGCGAGCAGTACTTC. It is translated as CASRFQLDGEQYF.

The V gene is TRBV5-1, the J gene TRBJ2-3; a weak D match, TRBD2 (6 bases). V dropped 0 bases and J dropped 1 base, with 15 bases sitting between them. CDR3 length: 17 amino acids. Germline CDR1 is SGHRS and CDR2 is YFSETQ. CDR3 DNA sequence: TGCGCCAGCAGCTTGGCCCCCACGGGGGACCGCACAGATACGCAGTATTTT. Translated: CASSLAPTGDRTDTQYF.

In DNA form, the CDR3 reads TGTGCCAGCAGCCAAGGGACTAGCGGGACCCAAGAGACCCAGTACTTC. Translating gives CASSQGTSGTQETQYF. The gene calls are TRBV4-2 and TRBJ2-5; TRBD2 agrees at 12 bases. V lost 1 base and J lost 1; bases outside the gene matches: 1. Germline values: CDR1 LGHNA, CDR2 YNFKEQ. The CDR3 spans 16 residues.

This CDR3 is CASSPQDSRNTEAFF. The DNA for the CDR3 is TGTGCCAGCTCACCCCAGGACAGCCGGAACACTGAAGCTTTCTTT. V usage is TRBV18 and J usage is TRBJ1-1; perhaps TRBD1 as D (6 bases). The CDR3 has 15 amino acids. V lost 3 bases to trimming and J lost 1 base, with 12 bases between them. The germline gives CDR1 KGHSH, CDR2 LQKENI.

The V call is TRBV27, the J call TRBJ1-5, with 11 bases matching TRBD1. CDR1 MNHEY and CDR2 SMNVEV come from the germline V gene (reference sequence). The CDR3 extends over 14 amino acids. Germline trimming cut 6 bases from V and 4 bases from J; bases unmatched to any gene: 2. This chain's CDR3 is CASSRDRGNQPQHF. The CDR3 DNA reads as TGTGCCAGCAGCAGGGACAGGGGGAATCAGCCCCAGCATTTT.

This sequence joins TRBV4-3 and TRBJ2-2; possibly TRBD2 for D (6 bases). The CDR3 covers 15 residues. Germline-derived CDR1 and CDR2 are LGHNA and YSLEER. Trimming left V 4 bases short and J 6 bases short, with 15 bases between. The CDR3 reads CASSRRTGDAGELFF. In nucleotides, the CDR3 is TGCGCCAGCAGCCGGAGGACGGGAGACGCCGGGGAGCTGTTTTTT.

This clone was recorded a few times. The CDR3 DNA reads as TGTGCCACCACGAGGGACTACGAGCAGTACTTC. Encoded protein: CATTRDYEQYF. The J gene is TRBJ2-7, the V gene TRBV27, with a weak D call TRBD2 (5 bases). Per the germline V gene, CDR1 is MNHEY and CDR2 is SMNVEV (reference sequence). The V and J ends lost 10 bases and 3 bases respectively, with 10 bases between them. This CDR3 contains 11 residues.

This clone was counted between two and nine times. The rearrangement links TRBV2 to TRBJ1-4, with TRBD1 matching 9 bases. The CDR3 spans 16 residues. J lost 5 bases, V lost 5 bases, and 9 bases had no gene match. Germline CDR1 is SNHLY and CDR2 is FYNNEI. The CDR3 protein is CASSLTGGGYNEKLFF. CDR3 coding DNA: TGTGCCAGCAGTTTAACAGGGGGCGGATACAATGAAAAACTGTTTTTT. Full variable domain (outside the CDR3, taken from reference TRBV2 and TRBJ1-4): EPEVTQTPSHQVTQMGQEVILRCVPISNHLYFYWYRQILGQKVEFLVSFYNNEISEKSEIFDDQFSVERPDGSNFTLKIRSTKLEDSAMYFCASSLTGGGYNEKLFFGSGTQLSVL.

The chain uses TRBV7-2 and TRBJ2-7, with 10 positions matching TRBD2. This CDR3 is 14 amino acids long. Germline V gene sequence: CDR1 SGHTA, CDR2 FQGNSA. Germline trimming cut 2 bases from V and 5 bases from J; bases unmatched to any gene: 3. The CDR3 DNA sequence: TGTGCCAGCAGCTTAACTAGCGGGAACCACGAGCAGTACTTC. As protein: CASSLTSGNHEQYF.

V is TRBV7-9 and J is TRBJ2-1, with 7 bases lining up with TRBD1. The CDR3 contains 16 residues. Trimming at V came to 1 base and at J to 10 bases, leaving 13 bases not matched to a gene. Looked up from germline, CDR1 is SEHNR and CDR2 is FQNEAQ (reference sequence). The CDR3 nucleotides read TGTGCCAGCAGCTTAGGGGGACAAGGGGGCGAATTCGAGCAGTTCTTC. It codes for CASSLGGQGGEFEQFF.